Listed below are T cell receptor beta chains from one sample, sequenced in a study of T cell repertoires in cytomegalovirus infection. TCRdb re-analysed the reads in MiXCR, keeping a single row per CDR3 protein. Found here are hundreds of thousands of distinct CDR3 sequences, roughly 16% of them singletons; the top ten hold about 11%. Material for sequencing was PBMCs. These receptors all stem from a human donor in good health (CMV status not recorded). Some clones in this sample may be carry-over from other donors' samples. Both conserved end residues are part of each CDR3. A D gene is named only where the DNA matches it firmly. The size field is filled for only some rows; it gives once, few, many or a size class.

size	V	J	D	DNA	CDR3
NA	TRBV3-1	TRBJ2-4	TRBD2	TGTGCCAGCAGCCAAGATCCCTTTAAGGTCGTCAGCGGGGGGCGAAACATTCAGTACTTC	CASSQDPFKVVSGGRNIQYF
many	TRBV7-2	TRBJ2-7	TRBD2	TGTGCCAGCAGCCCTAGCCCCCCGGGGGGCGAGCAGTACTTC	CASSPSPPGGEQYF
few	TRBV4-1	TRBJ1-2	NA	TGCGCCAGCAGCCAAGATCCCGGGATTAACTATGGCTACACCTTC	CASSQDPGINYGYTF
NA	TRBV5-4	TRBJ1-1	NA	TGTGCCAGCAGCCGCGACAGCAATGAAGCTTTCTTT	CASSRDSNEAFF
NA	TRBV6-2/TRBV6-3	TRBJ2-4	NA	TGTGCCAGCAGACAGGGTACTCTTCAGTACTTC	CASRQGTLQYF
NA	TRBV12-3/TRBV12-4	TRBJ1-1	NA	TGTGCCAGCAGTCGAATGTCCAGGAACACTGAAGCTTTCTTT	CASSRMSRNTEAFF
many	TRBV9	TRBJ2-6	TRBD1	TGTGCCAGCAGCGCCCGTCCCGGGACAGGTTTTGGGGCCAACGTCCTGACTTTC	CASSARPGTGFGANVLTF
NA	TRBV24-1	TRBJ2-1	TRBD2	TGTGCCACCAGTGATTCAGGACTAGCGGGGATAGCCTACGGCAATGAGCAGTTCTTC	CATSDSGLAGIAYGNEQFF
NA	TRBV20-1	TRBJ2-1	NA	TGCAGTGCTTTTCGGGGGGCCACCAACAATGAGCAGTTCTTC	CSAFRGATNNEQFF
many	TRBV7-2	TRBJ2-7	TRBD1	TGTGCCAGCAACCTCGGGACAGCCTCCGGGGAGCAGTACTTC	CASNLGTASGEQYF
many	TRBV7-8	TRBJ2-7	NA	TGTGCCAGCAGCCCGCACCCAGGTATCGGCTACGAGCAGTACTTC	CASSPHPGIGYEQYF
many	TRBV7-2	TRBJ1-2	NA	TGTGCCAGCAGCCCGGGGTTTTTTATGTATGGCGGCTACACCTTC	CASSPGFFMYGGYTF
many	TRBV7-2	TRBJ2-7	NA	TGTGCCAGCAGCTACCCCGGGGGAAGCTCCTACGAGCAGTACTTC	CASSYPGGSSYEQYF
few	TRBV11-1	TRBJ2-2	NA	TGTGCCAGCAGCTTAGTTCGTCGGCTTCGGAACACCGGGGAGCTGTTTTTT	CASSLVRRLRNTGELFF
many	TRBV7-2	TRBJ1-5	NA	TGTGCCAGCAGCTTAGTGGACTATAGCAATCAGCCCCAGCATTTT	CASSLVDYSNQPQHF
few	TRBV7-3	TRBJ2-1	NA	TGTGCCAGCAGAGACAGCCCATACAATGAGCAGTTCTTC	CASRDSPYNEQFF
NA	TRBV20-1	TRBJ2-7	TRBD2	TGCAGTGCTAGAGCTAGCGGGGGGACCTACGAGCAGTACTTC	CSARASGGTYEQYF
many	TRBV5-1	TRBJ2-7	NA	TGCGCCAGCAGCTTGGACAGTAAAGCCTACGAGCAGTACTTC	CASSLDSKAYEQYF
NA	TRBV19	TRBJ1-2	TRBD1	TGTGCCAGTAGTATAGAGTGGGACAGCTATGGCTACACCTTC	CASSIEWDSYGYTF
many	TRBV7-8	TRBJ2-2	TRBD2	TGTGCCAGCAGCTGGCGGGGGGGCAAGTTGGACGGGGAGCTGTTTTTT	CASSWRGGKLDGELFF
many	TRBV5-6	TRBJ2-5	NA	TGTGCCAGCAGCCTACAGAGTCTTCAAGAGACCCAGTACTTC	CASSLQSLQETQYF
many	TRBV6-6	TRBJ2-7	NA	TGTGCCAGCAGTTTCGGGGGTGCCTTGGGCGAGCAGTACTTC	CASSFGGALGEQYF
many	TRBV7-9	TRBJ2-3	NA	TGTGCCAGCAGCCCAGTCGAGGGGGGCACAGATACGCAGTATTTT	CASSPVEGGTDTQYF
NA	TRBV20-1	TRBJ2-1	NA	TGCAGTGCTCCAGGGACCTACAATGAGCAGTTCTTC	CSAPGTYNEQFF
few	TRBV4-1	TRBJ2-2	NA	TGCGCCAGCAGCCAAGACTCCAGGGTTGTCACCGGGGAGCTGTTTTTT	CASSQDSRVVTGELFF
NA	TRBV6-2/TRBV6-3	TRBJ2-1	TRBD2	TGTGCCAGCAGTTACGGTGAGACTAGCGGGGTCTATGGGCAGTTCTTC	CASSYGETSGVYGQFF
NA	TRBV10-3	TRBJ2-1	TRBD1	TGTGCCACCAACCCGGGACAGGGTTACAATGAGCAGTTCTTC	CATNPGQGYNEQFF
once	TRBV12-3/TRBV12-4	TRBJ2-7	NA	TGTGCCAGCTCAATGCACGAGGGAAGCGAGCAGTACTTC	CASSMHEGSEQYF
few	TRBV5-5	TRBJ2-1	NA	TGTGCCAGCAGCTTGGCCTTGTCGAGCTCCTACAATGAGCAGTTCTTC	CASSLALSSSYNEQFF
NA	TRBV4-3	TRBJ1-1	NA	TGCGCCAGCAGCCAAGATGCGTTAAGCTCCCGGGGGGCTTTCTTT	CASSQDALSSRGAFF
NA	TRBV29-1	TRBJ2-5	TRBD2	TGCAGCGCCGGACTAGCGGGGGGGATTCAAGAGACCCAGTACTTC	CSAGLAGGIQETQYF
NA	TRBV4-1	TRBJ2-7	NA	TGCGCCAGCAGCCAAGATTCGCCAGGGGCCTACGAGCAGTACTTC	CASSQDSPGAYEQYF
many	TRBV7-9	TRBJ2-2	NA	TGTGCCAGCAGCTTAAATAAGCCCAACACCGGGGAGCTGTTTTTT	CASSLNKPNTGELFF
NA	TRBV28	TRBJ1-5	NA	TGTGCCAGCAGTTTATTCGCAGGATTCATGGGGACAAGTCAGCCCCAGCATTTT	CASSLFAGFMGTSQPQHF
NA	TRBV19	TRBJ2-1	TRBD1	TGTGCCAGTAGTGAACAGGGGAGTGGTGAGCAGTTCTTC	CASSEQGSGEQFF
NA	TRBV28	TRBJ1-4	TRBD1	TGTGCCAGCAGGGGACAGGGGGCAACTAATGAAAAACTGTTTTTT	CASRGQGATNEKLFF